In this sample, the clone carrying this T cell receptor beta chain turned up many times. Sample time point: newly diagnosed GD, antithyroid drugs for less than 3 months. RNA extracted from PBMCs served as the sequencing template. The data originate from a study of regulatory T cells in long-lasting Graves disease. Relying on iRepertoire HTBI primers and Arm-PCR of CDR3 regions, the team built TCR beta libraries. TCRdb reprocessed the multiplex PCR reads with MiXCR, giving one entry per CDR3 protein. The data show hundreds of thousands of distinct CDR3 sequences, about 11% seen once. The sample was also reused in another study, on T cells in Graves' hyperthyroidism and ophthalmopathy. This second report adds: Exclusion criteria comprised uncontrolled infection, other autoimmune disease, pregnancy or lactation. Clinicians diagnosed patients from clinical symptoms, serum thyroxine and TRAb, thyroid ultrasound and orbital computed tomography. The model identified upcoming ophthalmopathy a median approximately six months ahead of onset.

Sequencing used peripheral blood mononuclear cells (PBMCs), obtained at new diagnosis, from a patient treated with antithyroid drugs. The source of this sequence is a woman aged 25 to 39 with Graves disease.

CDR3 residues: CASSEEPQIKAFF. CDR3 sequence (DNA): TGTGCCAGCAGTGAAGAACCCCAAATTAAAGCTTTCTTT. J is TRBJ1-1 and V is TRBV2; D remains ambiguous. This CDR3 contains 13 residues. Germline CDR1 is SNHLY and CDR2 is FYNNEI. Trimming pared 1 base from V and 9 bases from J, leaving 12 bases between.